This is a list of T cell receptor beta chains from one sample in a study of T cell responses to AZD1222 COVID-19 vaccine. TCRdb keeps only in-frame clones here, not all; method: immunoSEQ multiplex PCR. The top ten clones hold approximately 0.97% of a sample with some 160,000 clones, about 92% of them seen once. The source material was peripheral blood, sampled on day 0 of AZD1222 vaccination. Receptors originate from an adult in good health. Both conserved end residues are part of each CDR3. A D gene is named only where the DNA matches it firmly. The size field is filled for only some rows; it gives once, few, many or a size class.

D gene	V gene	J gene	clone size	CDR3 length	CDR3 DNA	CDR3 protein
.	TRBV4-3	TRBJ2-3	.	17	TGCGCCAGCAGCCAAGAAACTCTGCATTCGGGCACAGATACGCAGTATTTT	CASSQETLHSGTDTQYF
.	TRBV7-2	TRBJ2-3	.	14	TGTGCCAGCAGCTTTGACCGGGGCACAGATACGCAGTATTTT	CASSFDRGTDTQYF
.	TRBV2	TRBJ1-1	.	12	TGTGCCAGCAGAGTACAGAACACTGAAGCTTTCTTT	CASRVQNTEAFF
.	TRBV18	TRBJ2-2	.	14	TGTGCCAGCTCCGTCATCAGTGCTACCGGGGAGCTGTTTTTT	CASSVISATGELFF
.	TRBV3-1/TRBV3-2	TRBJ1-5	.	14	TGTGCCAGCAGCCAGGCTGAAGGAGTTCAGCCCCAGCATTTT	CASSQAEGVQPQHF
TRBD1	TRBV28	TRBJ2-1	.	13	TGTGCCAGCAGGCGACAGGGGGAGGATGAGCAGTTCTTC	CASRRQGEDEQFF
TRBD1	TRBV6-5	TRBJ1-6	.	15	TGTGCCAGCAGTTACTCTGGACAGGGAATTGCTCCCCTCCACTTT	CASSYSGQGIAPLHF
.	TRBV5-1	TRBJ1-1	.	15	TGCGCCAGCAGCTTGGGGACCGTACTGGACACTGAAGCTTTCTTT	CASSLGTVLDTEAFF
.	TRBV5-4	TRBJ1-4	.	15	TGTGCCAGCGGGGACGGGGCCGGAACTAATGAAAAACTGTTTTTT	CASGDGAGTNEKLFF
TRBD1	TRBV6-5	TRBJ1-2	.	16	TGTGCCAGCAGTTACAGGGGGACAGGGGTGTTCTATGGCTACACCTTC	CASSYRGTGVFYGYTF
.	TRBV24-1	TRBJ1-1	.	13	TGTGCCACCAGTGATTTCACGGGTTTTGCAGCTTTCTTT	CATSDFTGFAAFF
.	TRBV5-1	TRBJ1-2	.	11	TGCGCCAGCAGCTTGGGCAGAGTTCATTCGTTC	CASSLGRVHSF
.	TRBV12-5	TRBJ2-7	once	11	TGTGCTAGTGGACGAGTTTACGAGCAGTACTTC	CASGRVYEQYF
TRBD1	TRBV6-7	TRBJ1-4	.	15	TGTGCCAGCAGTTCACAGGGGGCAACTAATGAAAAACTGTTTTTT	CASSSQGATNEKLFF
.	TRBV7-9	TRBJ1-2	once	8	TGTGCCAGCAAGGAAAAGACCTTC	CASKEKTF
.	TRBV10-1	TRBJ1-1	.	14	TGCGCCAGCTCTAATGGAGTGGTTAACACTGAAGCTTTCTTT	CASSNGVVNTEAFF
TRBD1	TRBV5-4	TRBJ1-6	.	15	TGTGCCAGCAGCCTGGGACAGGGGCTGAATTCACCCCTCCACTTT	CASSLGQGLNSPLHF
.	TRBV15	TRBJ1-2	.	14	TGTGCCACCAGCAGAAAAGCAGGGGCTGATGGCTACACCTTC	CATSRKAGADGYTF
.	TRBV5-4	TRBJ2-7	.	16	TGTGCCAGCAGCCCCGCTGGGACTCCTAGCTCCTACGAGCAGTACTTC	CASSPAGTPSSYEQYF
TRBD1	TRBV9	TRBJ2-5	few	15	TGTGCCAGCAGCGTCGAACAGGGGGCCGGGGTGACCCAGTACTTC	CASSVEQGAGVTQYF
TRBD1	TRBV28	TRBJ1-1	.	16	TGTGCCAGCAGCCGAGCGGGACAGGGTGACAACACTGAAGCTTTCTTT	CASSRAGQGDNTEAFF